Shown below are 15 T cell receptor beta chains from a single sample sequenced in a study of T cells in women clearing cervical HPV infection. Assay: immunoSEQ multiplex PCR; the TCRdb copy retains only in-frame clones and omits some. The table gives around 29,000 clones; the top ten clones make up 2.5% to 3% of it. Material for sequencing was blood buffy coat. Every receptor here comes from a woman aged 18 to 75 with a cervical HPV16 infection that either progressed to CIN3+ or cleared (not recorded which).

For this clone: Coverage ceases 3 residues before the CDR3 finishes, and the germline J gene fills in the end. The chain recombines TRBV24-1 with TRBJ2-2, with 7 nucleotides matching TRBD1. CDR1 KGHDR and CDR2 SFDVKD come from the germline V gene. The ends lost 3 bases at V and 5 bases at J; junction bases unmatched: 2. The length of the CDR3 is 14 residues. The part of the CDR3 DNA that was read is TGTGCCACCAGTGATCCGACAGGGACCGGGGAG. Amino acid sequence: CATSDPTGTGE. In full, the CDR3 reads CATSDPTGTGELFF.

A note on this clone: The read falls 3 residues short of the CDR3 end, and the missing part is taken from the germline J gene. V gene TRBV11-2 combines with J gene TRBJ2-5; D ambiguous. In germline, CDR1 is SGHAT, CDR2 FQNNGV. V shed 3 bases and J shed 1 base, with 12 bases lying between them. The CDR3 loop spans 15 amino acids. CDR3 sequence: CASSFDSAGQETQYF. The DNA read from the CDR3 is TGTGCCAGCAGCTTCGACTCGGCCGGCCAAGAGACC. Full variable domain (remainder filled in from reference TRBV11-2 and TRBJ2-5): EAGVAQSPRYKIIEKRQSVAFWCNPISGHATLYWYQQILGQGPKLLIQFQNNGVVDDSQLPKDRFSAERLKGVDSTLKIQPAKLEDSAVYLCASSFDSAGQETQYFGPGTRLLVL.

With regard to this clone: The observed sequence ends 3 residues before the CDR3 terminus, with the missing tail filled in from the germline J gene. The rearrangement joins TRBV18 to TRBJ2-5, with TRBD1 as a possible D gene (6 bases). Trimming cost V 6 bases and J 3 bases, with 11 bases left between them. Per the germline V gene, CDR1 is KGHSH and CDR2 is LQKENI. The CDR3 loop spans 13 amino acids. CDR3 region: CASSRDKKETQYF. The sequenced part of the CDR3 DNA is TGTGCCAGCTCCCGGGACAAAAAAGAGACC.

A remark on this clone: Read data end 3 residues before the CDR3 end; the end is taken from the germline J gene. This rearrangement joins TRBV20-1 to TRBJ1-2; a possible D gene is TRBD1 (6 bases). The germline V gene encodes CDR1 DFQATT and CDR2 SNEGSKA (reference sequence). V lost 3 bases, J lost 5 bases, and 10 bases lay in between. The CDR3 contains 12 residues. The sequenced part of the CDR3 DNA is TGCAGTGCTAGGTTACAGGGATATGGC. Residues: CSARLQGYG. The entire CDR3 reads CSARLQGYGYTF.

As concerns this clone: The read terminates 3 residues ahead of where the CDR3 ends, so the germline J gene completes it. The rearrangement uses TRBV7-8 and TRBJ2-5; no definite D call. Trimming took 2 bases from V and 3 from J, leaving 13 bases between them. Germline V gene sequence: CDR1 SGHVS, CDR2 FQNEAQ. This CDR3 contains 15 residues. Here the CDR3 reads CASSLTHLPEETQYF. The DNA read from the CDR3 is TGTGCCAGCAGCTTAACCCACCTGCCAGAAGAGACC.

Concerning this clone itself: The missing CDR3 end, 3 residues past where the read stops, is filled in from the germline J gene. This chain links TRBV5-8 with TRBJ2-2, with a tentative D call TRBD2 (6 bases). The CDR3 is made up of 11 amino acids. Germline CDR1 reads SGHTS; CDR2 reads YDEGEE. V dropped 9 bases and J dropped 6 bases, with 9 bases sitting between them. The CDR3 protein is CATRLAGELFF. CDR3 DNA (partial): TGTGCCACTAGACTAGCCGGGGAG.

Comments on this clone: The read ends 3 residues before the CDR3 terminus; that terminus is restored from the germline J gene. The genes are TRBV30 and TRBJ2-2; tentative D call: TRBD1 (6 bases). V was shortened by 0 bases and J by 3 bases, with 11 bases between the two germline ends. There are 15 residues in the CDR3. Germline lookup yields CDR1 GTSNPN and CDR2 SVGIG (reference sequence). This chain's CDR3 is CAWSVLTGHTGELFF. The CDR3 DNA, read in part, is TGTGCCTGGAGTGTTCTGACAGGCCACACCGGGGAG.

With respect to this clone: The read finishes 3 residues shy of the CDR3 end, and the germline J gene is used to complete it. The gene calls are TRBV3-1 (or the pseudogene TRBV3-2) and TRBJ2-5; 12 bases are shared with TRBD2. With V trimmed by 6 bases and J by 5 bases, 10 bases remained unmatched. The CDR3 runs 16 residues. CDR1 and CDR2 from the germline V gene are LGHDT and YNNKEL (reference sequence). CDR3 amino acids: CASSHSSSGGAETQYF. CDR3 DNA (partial): TGTGCCAGCAGTCATAGTTCTAGCGGGGGGGCTGAGACC.

As concerns this clone: Sequencing ends 3 residues short of the CDR3 end; the germline J gene provides the rest. V is TRBV20-1 and J is TRBJ2-1, with 10 bases that match TRBD2. Germline CDR1 reads DFQATT; CDR2 reads SNEGSKA (reference sequence). V gave up 0 bases and J gave up 2 bases; unmatched junction bases: 4. The CDR3 runs 16 residues. CDR3 loop: CSARDPAGGAYNEQFF. Partial CDR3 DNA: TGCAGTGCTAGAGATCCAGCGGGGGGGGCCTACAATGAG.

Concerning this clone: Coverage ceases 3 residues before the CDR3 finishes, and the germline J gene fills in the end. The rearrangement links TRBV27 to TRBJ2-7; 7 bases match TRBD1. J gave up 4 bases and V 5 bases, and 8 bases lay outside the gene matches. CDR1 and CDR2 (germline): MNHEY, SMNVEV (reference sequence). The CDR3 sequence is 14 residues long. CDR3 amino acids: CASSPPGQSYEQYF. The CDR3 bases that were read are TGTGCCAGCAGTCCTCCGGGACAGTCTTACGAG.

The sequenced part of the CDR3 DNA is TGTGCCAGCAGCTGGGACACTTCCACCGGGGAG. Protein product: CASSWDTSTGE. The CDR3 as a whole reads CASSWDTSTGELFF. V gene TRBV5-5 combines with J gene TRBJ2-2; TRBD1 is a possible D gene (6 bases). The read ends 3 residues shy of where the CDR3 ends; the end is completed using the germline J gene. This CDR3 is 14 amino acids long. Germline V CDR1 and CDR2: SGHKS, YYEKEE (reference sequence). Trimming left V 3 bases short and J 4 bases short, with 10 bases between.

For this clone: The CDR3 extends 3 residues past the end of the read, so its final part is completed from the germline J gene. The chain joins TRBV6-1 to TRBJ2-5; D is possibly TRBD2 (5 bases). V lost 1 base, J lost 5 bases, and 11 bases lay in between. The CDR3 runs to 14 residues. CDR1 is MNHNS, CDR2 SASEGT, per germline. The part of the CDR3 DNA that was read is TGTGCCAGCAGTGAAGGGGCTAGCTTTGAGACC. It encodes CASSEGASFET. The CDR3, in full, reads CASSEGASFETQYF.

Points on this clone: The CDR3 end lies 3 residues beyond the end of the read and is filled in from the germline J gene. V gene TRBV5-6 combines with J gene TRBJ1-4; 7 bases fit TRBD1. Germline V CDR1 and CDR2: SGHDT, YYEEEE. The V and J ends lost 5 bases and 5 bases, in that order; junction bases with no gene match: 9. The CDR3 length is 15 residues. The CDR3 sequence: CASRGRQGPNEKLFF. The sequenced CDR3 bases are TGTGCCAGCAGGGGAAGACAGGGCCCGAATGAAAAA.

CDR3 loop: CASSLRDRTTSKEETQYF. Incomplete CDR3 DNA: TGTGCCAGCAGCTTACGGGACAGGACTACCTCCAAAGAAGAGACC. V and J are TRBV7-6 and TRBJ2-5; 8 nucleotides line up with TRBD1. The read terminates 3 residues before the CDR3 end, so the remaining end is supplied by the germline J gene. The CDR3 is 18 residues long. The J segment lost 3 bases and the V segment lost 2 bases, leaving 14 bases of the junction unmatched. The germline gives CDR1 SGHVS, CDR2 FNYEAQ.

A note on this clone: Read data end 3 residues before the CDR3 end; the end is taken from the germline J gene. The gene calls are TRBV7-6 and TRBJ1-2, with 8 nucleotides matching TRBD1. This CDR3 spans 16 amino acids. The germline V gene encodes CDR1 SGHVS and CDR2 FNYEAQ. With V trimmed by 8 bases and J by 6 bases, 17 bases remained unmatched. The sequenced part of the CDR3 DNA is TGTGCCAGCGCGGGGGAGGCAGGGGGCCTGGGCGATGGC. Translating it yields CASAGEAGGLGDG. The entire CDR3 sequence reads CASAGEAGGLGDGYTF.